The 24 T cell receptor beta chains given below trace back to one sample, sequenced in a study of blood T cell repertoires in COVID-19. Produced via immunoSEQ multiplex PCR; TCRdb's table is partial and in-frame only. The repertoire consists of around 130,000 clones, with 86% occurring once and the leading ten covering about 2.3%. Sequenced: PBMCs or T cells enriched from blood (not recorded which). These receptors originate from a woman aged 45-65 years who had recovered from COVID-19.

With respect to this clone: This sample includes further DNA sequences coding for the same CDR3. The rearrangement uses TRBV6-5 and TRBJ1-2, with TRBD1 identical over 7 bases. The CDR3 is 13 amino acids. With V trimmed by 0 bases and J by 8 bases, 3 bases remained unmatched. Germline lookup yields CDR1 MNHEY and CDR2 SVGAGI. The CDR3 region has the DNA TGTGCCAGCAGTTACTCGGAGGGGGCCGGCTACACCTTC. The encoded protein is CASSYSEGAGYTF.

The rearrangement links TRBV30 to TRBJ1-2, with TRBD1 matching over 8 bases. Germline CDR1 and CDR2: GTSNPN and SVGIG (reference sequence). The CDR3 is 11 amino acids. The trim removed 5 bases at V and 8 bases at J, leaving 4 bases unmatched. The CDR3 DNA follows: TGTGCCTGGGACAGGGGAGGCGGCTACACCTTC. Its protein is CAWDRGGGYTF.

V is TRBV5-1 and J is TRBJ2-5; 10 nucleotides agree with TRBD1. The CDR3 has 16 amino acids. Germline CDR1 SGHRS, CDR2 YFSETQ. Trimming cost V 5 bases and J 5 bases; bases outside gene matches: 12. This chain's CDR3 is CASRPGTGAIGETQYF. The CDR3 coding sequence is TGCGCCAGCAGACCCGGGACAGGGGCGATTGGGGAGACCCAGTACTTC.

The gene calls are TRBV5-1 and TRBJ2-3; 9 bases align to TRBD1. Losses at the gene ends were 4 bases for V and 0 bases for J; bases not matched to a gene: 6. CDR1 and CDR2 from the germline V gene are SGHRS and YFSETQ. The CDR3 has 16 amino acids. CDR3 bases: TGCGCCAGCAGCAGCGGGACAGGGCATAGCACAGATACGCAGTATTTT. Translation gives CASSSGTGHSTDTQYF.

A single count supports this clone. V usage is TRBV28 and J usage is TRBJ1-1; D call uncertain. Trimming shortened V by 1 base and J by 5 bases, and 5 bases separated the two germline ends. Germline V lookup: CDR1 MDHEN, CDR2 SYDVKM. The CDR3 contains 12 residues. CDR3 sequence (DNA): TGTGCCAGCAGTTTATATGAGACTGAAGCTTTCTTT. This sequence encodes CASSLYETEAFF.

This chain connects TRBV4-1 to TRBJ2-7; 9 positions agree with TRBD1. The germline CDR1 and CDR2 sequences are MGHRA and YSYEKL. V shed 2 bases, J shed 2 bases, and the junction held 7 bases outside the gene matches. The CDR3 length is 16 residues. CDR3 bases: TGCGCCAGCAGCCAACAAGGGACAGGGCCTACCTACGAGCAGTACTTC. Residues: CASSQQGTGPTYEQYF.

The chain carries TRBV5-6 and TRBJ1-3; D unresolved. The germline gives CDR1 SGHDT, CDR2 YYEEEE. V gave up 5 bases and J gave up 0 bases, with 9 bases separating them. The CDR3 has 14 residues. The chain's CDR3 is CASSLGLSGNTIYF. The CDR3 DNA sequence: TGTGCCAGCAGTCTAGGACTCTCTGGAAACACCATATATTTT. Full variable domain (outside the CDR3, taken from reference TRBV5-6 and TRBJ1-3): DAGVTQSPTHLIKTRGQQVTLRCSPKSGHDTVSWYQQALGQGPQFIFQYYEEEERQRGNFPDRFSGHQFPNYSSELNVNALLLGDSALYLCASSLGLSGNTIYFGEGSWLTVV.

The V call is TRBV4-3, the J call TRBJ1-2, with 8 bases matching TRBD1. CDR3 length: 16 amino acids. Germline lookup yields CDR1 LGHNA and CDR2 YSLEER. V was clipped by 2 bases and J by 8 bases; unmatched bases: 13. CDR3 nucleotides: TGCGCCAGCAGCCAATCGGGGACAGGACTATTAGGGGGCTACACCTTC. Protein product: CASSQSGTGLLGGYTF.

The rearrangement uses TRBV5-1 and TRBJ2-4, with a possible D match to TRBD2 (5 bases). Trimming removed 0 bases at V and 6 bases at J, with 16 bases between. This CDR3 comprises 16 residues. CDR1 SGHRS and CDR2 YFSETQ come from the germline V gene. CDR3 sequence reads: CASSLDLATSGNIQYF. As DNA, the CDR3 is TGCGCCAGCAGCTTGGACCTAGCTACCTCCGGAAACATTCAGTACTTC.

V and J are TRBV9 and TRBJ1-1; D gene unclear. This CDR3 has 13 residues. The V and J ends lost 3 bases and 3 bases respectively, with 9 bases between them. Germline CDR1 SGDLS, CDR2 YYNGEE. The CDR3 spells CASSAEGHTEAFF. Here the CDR3 DNA reads TGTGCCAGCAGCGCCGAGGGTCACACTGAAGCTTTCTTT.

The V call is TRBV7-3, the J call TRBJ1-4; weak D call: TRBD1 (5 bases). The CDR3 spans 15 residues. V lost 0 bases to trimming and J lost 5 bases, with 10 bases between them. Germline CDR1 SGHTA, CDR2 FQGTGA. The chain's CDR3 is CASSLTGADNEKLFF. The CDR3 region has the DNA TGTGCCAGCAGCTTAACTGGGGCGGACAATGAAAAACTGTTTTTT.

CDR3 sequence: CASSTLVGYGYTF. CDR3 sequence (DNA): TGTGCCAGTAGTACCCTAGTGGGCTATGGCTACACCTTC. This sequence joins TRBV19 and TRBJ1-2; D not resolved. With 4 bases removed from V and 4 bases from J, the gap between germline ends came to 10 bases. Germline V lookup: CDR1 LNHDA, CDR2 SQIVND (reference sequence). This CDR3 contains 13 residues.

This sequence joins TRBV12-3 or TRBV12-4 and TRBJ1-1; no reliable D call. The length of the CDR3 is 12 residues. The V and J ends lost 5 bases and 1 base respectively, with 5 bases between them. CDR3 DNA: TGTGCCAGCAGTCAGGAGAACACTGAAGCTTTCTTT. Translation: CASSQENTEAFF.

The CDR3 protein is CASRESGANVLTF. CDR3 nucleotide sequence: TGTGCCAGTAGAGAGTCTGGGGCCAACGTCCTGACTTTC. The chain joins TRBV19 to TRBJ2-6; D unresolved. The V and J ends lost 6 bases and 1 base respectively, with 4 bases between them. CDR1 and CDR2 from the germline V gene are LNHDA and SQIVND (reference sequence). The CDR3 runs to 13 residues. Filled out from reference TRBV19 and TRBJ2-6, the complete variable domain reads DGGITQSPKYLFRKEGQNVTLSCEQNLNHDAMYWYRQDPGQGLRLIYYSQIVNDFQKGDIAEGYSVSREKKESFPLTVTSAQKNPTAFYLCASRESGANVLTFGAGSRLTVL.

The rearrangement uses TRBV7-9 and TRBJ2-3, with 8 bases aligning to TRBD1. Trimming removed 2 bases from V and 0 bases from J; junction bases left unmatched: 4. The V gene's germline CDR1 is SEHNR and CDR2 FQNEAQ (reference sequence). The CDR3 spans 16 residues. The CDR3: CASSLPGQVSTDTQYF. As DNA, the CDR3 is TGTGCCAGCAGCTTACCGGGACAGGTTAGCACAGATACGCAGTATTTT.

This clone appeared a single time. The genes are TRBV10-3 and TRBJ2-2, with TRBD1 as a possible D gene (5 bases). The CDR3 is made up of 12 amino acids. CDR1 ENHRY and CDR2 SYGVKD come from the germline V gene. Trimming removed 6 bases from V and 6 bases from J, with 8 bases in between. The CDR3: CAISFRAGELFF. CDR3 in DNA: TGTGCCATCAGCTTCAGGGCCGGGGAGCTGTTTTTT.

V usage is TRBV12-5 and J usage is TRBJ1-1; D is uncertain. The length of the CDR3 is 14 residues. The germline gives CDR1 LGHNT, CDR2 FRNRAP. The V gene lost 0 bases and the J gene lost 5 bases, with 10 bases spanning the gap. In DNA, the CDR3 is TGTGCTAGTGGTTTGGTACCGGGGTTTACTGAAGCTTTCTTT. Translation gives CASGLVPGFTEAFF.

V gene TRBV7-9 combines with J gene TRBJ2-5, with 7 bases matching TRBD1. The V gene end was trimmed by 1 base and the J gene end by 4 bases; junction bases not matched to a gene: 6. This CDR3 spans 15 amino acids. Looked up from germline, CDR1 is SEHNR and CDR2 is FQNEAQ (reference sequence). CDR3 sequence (DNA): TGTGCCAGCAGCTTAGGAGGACAGGCCCCAGAGACCCAGTACTTC. This sequence encodes CASSLGGQAPETQYF.

This clone occurred a few times. V and J are TRBV3-1 (or the pseudogene TRBV3-2) and TRBJ1-6; no definite D call. This CDR3 comprises 16 residues. V lost 1 base to trimming and J lost 0 bases, with 7 bases between them. Germline CDR1 reads LGHDT; CDR2 reads YNNKEL (reference sequence). CDR3 in DNA: TGTGCCAGCAGCCAAGGCGCTGACTCCTATAATTCACCCCTCCACTTT. Translation gives CASSQGADSYNSPLHF.

The chain uses TRBV3-1 (or the pseudogene TRBV3-2) and TRBJ2-1; 8 bases fit TRBD1. V lost 6 bases, J lost 6 bases, and 10 bases stayed unmatched. Germline V gene data show CDR1 as LGHDT and CDR2 as YNNKEL (reference sequence). The CDR3 length is 15 residues. This CDR3 reads CASRAGQGLFNEQFF. In nucleotides, the CDR3 is TGTGCCAGCAGGGCTGGACAGGGACTTTTCAATGAGCAGTTCTTC.

The chain uses TRBV19 and TRBJ1-1; a weak D match, TRBD1 (6 bases). The germline V gene has CDR1 LNHDA and CDR2 SQIVND (reference sequence). Trimming took 6 bases from V and 0 from J, leaving 8 bases between them. This CDR3 has 13 amino acids. Here the CDR3 reads CASRRQVNTEAFF. For the CDR3, the DNA is TGTGCCAGTAGACGACAGGTGAACACTGAAGCTTTCTTT.

This clone was seen only once. Different DNA sequences within this sample yield the same CDR3. The rearrangement joins TRBV5-4 to TRBJ1-2; 9 bases are a match to TRBD1. J was trimmed by 2 bases and V by 2 bases; bases with no gene match: 1. This CDR3 has 14 amino acids. Germline values: CDR1 SGHNT, CDR2 YYREEE (reference sequence). The CDR3 DNA reads TGTGCCAGCAGCTTTGGACAGGGGAACTATGGCTACACCTTC. Residues: CASSFGQGNYGYTF.

The V and J genes are TRBV20-1 and TRBJ1-1, with TRBD1 matching 8 bases. Unmatched junction bases numbered 7, after V lost 3 bases and J lost 4 bases. The CDR3 extends over 14 amino acids. CDR1 DFQATT and CDR2 SNEGSKA come from the germline V gene (reference sequence). The CDR3 DNA sequence: TGCAGTGCTAGTAGAAGACAGGGGACCACTGAAGCTTTCTTT. This encodes CSASRRQGTTEAFF.

The V and J genes are TRBV27 and TRBJ1-2, with 8 bases aligning to TRBD1. V gave up 0 bases and J gave up 4 bases; unmatched junction bases: 1. The CDR3 runs to 14 residues. CDR1 MNHEY and CDR2 SMNVEV come from the germline V gene (reference sequence). Here the CDR3 reads CASSLSGTGYGYTF. DNA of the CDR3: TGTGCCAGCAGTTTATCGGGGACAGGCTATGGCTACACCTTC.